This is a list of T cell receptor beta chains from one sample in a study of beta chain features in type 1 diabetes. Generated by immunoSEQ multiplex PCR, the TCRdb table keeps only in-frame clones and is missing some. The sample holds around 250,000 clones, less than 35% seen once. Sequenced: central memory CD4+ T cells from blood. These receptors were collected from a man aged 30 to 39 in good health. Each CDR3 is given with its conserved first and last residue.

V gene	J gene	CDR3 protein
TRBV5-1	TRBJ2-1	CASSLVASGSLNEQFF
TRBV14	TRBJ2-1	CASSRSGRGLDEQFF
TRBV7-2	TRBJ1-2	CASSNGAVNYGYTF
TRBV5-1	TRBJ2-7	CASSLGGSSSYEQYF
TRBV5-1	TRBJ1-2	CASSLEVGTPYGYTF
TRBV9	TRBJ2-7	CARQFGQGVYEQYF
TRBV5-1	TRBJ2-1	CASSPLSSGGADNEQFF
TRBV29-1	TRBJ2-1	CSVEGLAGHEQFF
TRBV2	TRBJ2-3	CASSRGRTDTQYF
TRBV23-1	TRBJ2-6	CASIPTGESSGANVLTF
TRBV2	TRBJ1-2	CAGGLGDYGYTF
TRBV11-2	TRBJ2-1	CASSQDTSYNEQFF
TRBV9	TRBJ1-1	CASSVAQGLAFF
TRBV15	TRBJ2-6	CATSRVPNRVEVLTF
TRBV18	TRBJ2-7	CASSPPRIQGIYEQYF
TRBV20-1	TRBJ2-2	CSARSTGELFF
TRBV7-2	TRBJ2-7	CASSLLASSGEQYF
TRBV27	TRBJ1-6	CASSTRGYNSPLHF
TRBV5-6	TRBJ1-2	CASSFGRNYGYTF
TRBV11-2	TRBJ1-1	CASSSYRGPEAFF
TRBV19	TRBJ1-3	CASEGQGRTGNTIYF
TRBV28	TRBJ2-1	CASLGANNEQFF
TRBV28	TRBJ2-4	CASSPSTALAKNIQYF
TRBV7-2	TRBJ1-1	CASSLVTFLSTEAFF
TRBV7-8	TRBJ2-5	CASSHYLPNGQGTQYF
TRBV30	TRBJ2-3	CAWSSVSRDTQYF
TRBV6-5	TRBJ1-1	CASSYSRSLAEAFF
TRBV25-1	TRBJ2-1	CASYTEFF
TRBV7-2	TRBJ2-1	CASSLIAGVSYNEQFF
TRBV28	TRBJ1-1	CASSPGRNTEAFF
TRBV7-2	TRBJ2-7	CASSLVGYEQYF
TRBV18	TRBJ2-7	CASSPGLTYEQYF
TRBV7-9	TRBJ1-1	CASSPMPGTRNTEAFF
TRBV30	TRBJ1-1	CAWSRRRGPTEAFF
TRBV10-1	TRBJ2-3	CASSSESGGTQYF
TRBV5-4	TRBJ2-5	CASSRAGTGVGETQYF
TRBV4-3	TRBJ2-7	CASSQGLQGGPYEQYF
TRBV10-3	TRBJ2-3	CAISESTGALDSQYF
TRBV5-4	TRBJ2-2	CASSRSQNTGELFF
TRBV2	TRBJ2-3	CASTLGQGGDTQYF
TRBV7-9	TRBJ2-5	CASSQDTAGTQYF
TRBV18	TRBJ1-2	CASSPFKDSNYGYTF
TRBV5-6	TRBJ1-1	CASSKLSGNTEAFF
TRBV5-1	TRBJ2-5	CASSSSVGGETQYF
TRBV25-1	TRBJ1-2	CASSASYYGYTF
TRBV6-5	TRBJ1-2	CATVGLDGYTF
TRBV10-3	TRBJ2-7	CATLHGVSSYEQYF
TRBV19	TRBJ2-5	CASGLGETQYF
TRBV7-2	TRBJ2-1	CASSLDIGEQFF
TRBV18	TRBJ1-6	CASSEGGDPNSPLHF
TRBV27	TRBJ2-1	CASSLATGGNEQFF
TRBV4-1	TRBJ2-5	CASSRSLAGATETQYF
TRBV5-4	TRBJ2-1	CASSFQSGSYNEQFF
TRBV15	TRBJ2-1	CATSRGPTYEQFF
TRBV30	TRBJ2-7	CAWSPDSKTYEQYF
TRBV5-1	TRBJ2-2	CASSPVGLNTGELFF
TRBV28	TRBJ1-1	CASSSSGGGNTEAFF
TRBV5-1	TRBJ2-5	CASRRGQGAVEETQYF